This T cell receptor (beta chain) was sequenced for a study of T-cell memory formation after mild COVID-19 (dated by TCRdb to about 2021). Some background on the complete study: TCR sequence clusters from the two donors were largely donor specific. In two donors, T-cell clones that expanded and contracted after mild COVID-19 were followed by sequencing TCRalpha and TCRbeta repertoires longitudinally. The cohort was made up of two young adult volunteers, one female and one male, who were previously healthy. What the authors observed across the whole study: Some responding clones were detected in pre-infection memory, which suggested that pre-existing cross-reactive memory T cells had joined the SARS-CoV-2 response. Only a couple of mild cases were covered by the study, and larger cohorts that include severe cases with pre-infection samples were considered necessary. SARS-CoV-2 specificity of the second-wave clones peaking on day 37 was not confirmed. From day 15 to 85, contracting clones showed balanced CD4/CD8 phenotypes, whereas a second wave of clones that expanded from day 15 to 37 leaned towards CD4+. Contracting CD4+ clones turned up mainly in the CM and EM memory subsets, whereas EMRA was where CD8+ clones were enriched.

PBMCs were isolated by Ficoll-Paque density gradient centrifugation. At the junction V is shortened by 5 bases and J by 4 bases; bases outside the gene matches: 2. The CDR3 contains 13 residues, cysteine and phenylalanine counted. CDR3 DNA is the only sequence kept; it has 39 bases, read in frame from the first base. The germline V gene encodes CDR1 MNHNY and CDR2 SVGAGI (reference sequence). The sequencing machine was an Illumina NovaSeq 6000. TCRalpha and TCRbeta cDNA libraries were constructed by 5'RACE with constant-segment primers, with sample barcodes and unique molecular identifiers being introduced. Trizol reagent was used to extract RNA from every sample. Libraries were amplified in two PCR steps, with a second sample barcode and Illumina TruSeq adapters added in the second step. Sequencing of the libraries was done on an Illumina NovaSeq, producing 2 x 150 bp paired-end reads. Regarding the original processing steps: Reads were demultiplexed and collapsed into UMI-guided consensus sequences with migec v1.2.7. Using mixcr v2.1.11, the UMI consensuses were aligned to TRA and TRB V and J templates and assembled into clonotypes. A clonotype was counted as expanded or contracted only when both edgeR and NoisET called the clonotype significant, with the noise models trained on biological replicates. For edgeR calls, the thresholds were a false discovery rate-adjusted p below 0.01 and a log2 fold-change of 1. PCA with hierarchical clustering of max-normalized trajectories of the 1000 most abundant clonotypes was used as exploratory dynamics analysis. Each responding clone was given a CD4 or CD8 phenotype based on the CD4+ and CD8+ repertoires, which had been sequenced separately. The raw public reads went through TCRdb reprocessing: fastp at Q25, MiXCR clone calling, in-frame beta chains kept. A single entry per CDR3 protein holds the most common genes and DNA from its merged rows. TCRdb's processing, not the authors', yielded these V and J calls. The sample table shows about 350,000 distinct CDR3 sequences, and roughly an eighth are seen once. The ten largest clonotypes hold 22% of the sample.

This clonotype was picked up a small number of times. What this receptor recognizes is not known. The sample holds no much larger clone one base away, and base qualities are not on file. The sample taken for sequencing was PBMCs or a T cell subset sorted from them (not recorded which). The chain uses TRBV6-6 and TRBJ1-3; TRBD1 fits 7 bases in the junction. The sequence was obtained from a man aged 18 to 29 who had mild COVID-19 (a few samples of this study predate the infection). The sample titles of this study are shuffled in the database, so cell type and time point are left out; the donor was told from shared clones. DNA sequence: TGTGCCAGCAGTACAGGGGTAGGAAACACCATATATTTT. This gives the protein CASSTGVGNTIYF.